This TCR beta chain was retrieved from a study of human T cells and chemical hapten exposure. CDR1 is SNHLY and CDR2 is FYNNEI in the germline V gene. The V and J ends lost 1 base and 6 bases, in that order; junction bases with no gene match: 2. The CDR3 totals 14 residues. From the RACE reads, TCRdb called clonotypes with MiXCR, one entry per CDR3 protein. The sample has approximately 350,000 distinct CDR3 sequences; about 7% are singletons. Time point denoted: patch test 1, 2 weeks after DPC sensitization. Treatment described: therapeutic diphenylcyclopropenone sensitization with weekly scalp DPC. This clonotype was seen a few times.

Specimen: whole blood, collected in connection with sensitization to the hapten diphenylcyclopropenone (DPC). V gene TRBV2 combines with J gene TRBJ1-4, with 7 bases fitting TRBD1. This clonotype was obtained from a woman aged 18-29 years with alopecia areata. Some clones in this sample may be carry-over from other donors' samples. For the CDR3, the DNA is TGTGCCAGCAGTGAAGAGGGGGCGGATGAAAAACTGTTTTTT. Its translation: CASSEEGADEKLFF.